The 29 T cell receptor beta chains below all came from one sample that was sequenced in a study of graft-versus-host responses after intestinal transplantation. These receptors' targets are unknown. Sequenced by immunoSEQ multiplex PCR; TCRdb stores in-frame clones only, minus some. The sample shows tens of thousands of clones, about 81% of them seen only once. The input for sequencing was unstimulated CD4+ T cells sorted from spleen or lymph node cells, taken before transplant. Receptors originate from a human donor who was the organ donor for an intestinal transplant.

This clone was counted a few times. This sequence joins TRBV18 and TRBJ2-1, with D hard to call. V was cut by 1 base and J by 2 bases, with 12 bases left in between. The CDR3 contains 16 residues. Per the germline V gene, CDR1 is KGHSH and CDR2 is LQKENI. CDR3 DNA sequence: TGTGCCAGCTCACCACGGGCGCAGGCCGCCTACAATGAGCAGTTCTTC. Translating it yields CASSPRAQAAYNEQFF.

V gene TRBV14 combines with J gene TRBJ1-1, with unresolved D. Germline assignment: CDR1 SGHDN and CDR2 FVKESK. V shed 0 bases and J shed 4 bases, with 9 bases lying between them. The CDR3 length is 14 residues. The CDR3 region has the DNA TGTGCCAGCAGCCAAGAATCGGGGAGCACTGAAGCTTTCTTT. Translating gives CASSQESGSTEAFF. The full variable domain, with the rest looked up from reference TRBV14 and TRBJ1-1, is EAGVTQFPSHSVIEKGQTVTLRCDPISGHDNLYWYRRVMGKEIKFLLHFVKESKQDESGMPNNRFLAERTGGTYSTLKVQPAELEDSGVYFCASSQESGSTEAFFGQGTRLTVV.

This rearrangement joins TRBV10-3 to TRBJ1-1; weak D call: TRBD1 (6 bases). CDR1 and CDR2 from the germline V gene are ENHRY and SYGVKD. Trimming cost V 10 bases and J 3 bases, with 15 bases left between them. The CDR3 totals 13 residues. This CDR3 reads CATKPGADTEAFF. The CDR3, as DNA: TGTGCCACCAAACCGGGGGCCGACACTGAAGCTTTCTTT.

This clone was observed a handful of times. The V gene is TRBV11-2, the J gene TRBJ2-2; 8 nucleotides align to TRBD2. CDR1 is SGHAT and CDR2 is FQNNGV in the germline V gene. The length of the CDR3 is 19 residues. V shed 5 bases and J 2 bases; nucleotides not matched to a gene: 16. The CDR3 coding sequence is TGTGCCAGCAGCCGGGTTGATAGCGGGGTCCCTTTTAACACCGGGGAGCTGTTTTTT. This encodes CASSRVDSGVPFNTGELFF.

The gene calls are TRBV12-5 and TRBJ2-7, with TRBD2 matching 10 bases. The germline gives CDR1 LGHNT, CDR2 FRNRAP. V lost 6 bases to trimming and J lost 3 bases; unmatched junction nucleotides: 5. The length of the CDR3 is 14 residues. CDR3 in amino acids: CASGLAGGHYEQYF. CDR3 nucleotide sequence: TGTGCTAGTGGATTAGCGGGAGGCCACTACGAGCAGTACTTC.

The CDR3 reads CAISEPLAGYQETQYF. The CDR3 bases are TGTGCCATCAGTGAGCCTCTAGCGGGGTACCAAGAGACCCAGTACTTC. The chain employs TRBV10-3 and TRBJ2-5; 9 positions agree with TRBD2. This CDR3 comprises 16 residues. Germline-derived CDR1 and CDR2 are ENHRY and SYGVKD. The junction had 4 bases not matched to a gene; V was cut back by 2 bases and J by 0 bases.

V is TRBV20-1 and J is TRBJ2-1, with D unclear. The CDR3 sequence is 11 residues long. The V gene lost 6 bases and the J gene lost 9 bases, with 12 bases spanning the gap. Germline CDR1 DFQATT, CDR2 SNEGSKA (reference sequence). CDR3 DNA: TGCAGTGCCACCTCCTCTGCTGAGCAGTTCTTC. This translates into CSATSSAEQFF.

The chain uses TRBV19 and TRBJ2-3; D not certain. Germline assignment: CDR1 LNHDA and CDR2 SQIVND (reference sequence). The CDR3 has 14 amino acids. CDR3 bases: TGTGCATCGGGTCCCATTACCTTCACAGATACGCAGTATTTT. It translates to CASGPITFTDTQYF.

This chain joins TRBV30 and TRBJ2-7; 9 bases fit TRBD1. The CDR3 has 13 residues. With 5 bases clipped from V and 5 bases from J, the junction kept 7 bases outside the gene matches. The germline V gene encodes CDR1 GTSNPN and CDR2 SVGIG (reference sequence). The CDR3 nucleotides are TGTGCCTGGGGAACAGGGGGCTCTGACGAGCAGTACTTC. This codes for CAWGTGGSDEQYF.

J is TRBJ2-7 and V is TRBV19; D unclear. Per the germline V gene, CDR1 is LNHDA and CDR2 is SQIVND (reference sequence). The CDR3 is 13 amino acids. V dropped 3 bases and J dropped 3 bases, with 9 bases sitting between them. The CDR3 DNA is TGTGCCAGTAGTATCGCGCAAGGCTACGAGCAGTACTTC. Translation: CASSIAQGYEQYF.

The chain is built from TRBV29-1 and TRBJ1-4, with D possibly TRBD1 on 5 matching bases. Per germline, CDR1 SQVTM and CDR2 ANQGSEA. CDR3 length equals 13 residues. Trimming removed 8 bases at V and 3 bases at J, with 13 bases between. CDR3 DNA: TGCAGCATAAGAAGGGGATCTAATGAAAAACTGTTTTTT. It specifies CSIRRGSNEKLFF. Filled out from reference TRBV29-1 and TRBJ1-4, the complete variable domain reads SAVISQKPSRDICQRGTSLTIQCQVDSQVTMMFWYRQQPGQSLTLIATANQGSEATYESGFVIDKFPISRPNLTFSTLTVSNMSPEDSSIYLCSIRRGSNEKLFFGSGTQLSVL.

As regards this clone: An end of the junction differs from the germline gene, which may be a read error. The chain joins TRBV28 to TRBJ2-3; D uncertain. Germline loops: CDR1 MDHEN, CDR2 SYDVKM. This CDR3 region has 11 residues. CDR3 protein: CLPSTTDTQYF. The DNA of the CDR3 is TGCCTCCCTTCTACCACAGATACGCAGTATTTT.

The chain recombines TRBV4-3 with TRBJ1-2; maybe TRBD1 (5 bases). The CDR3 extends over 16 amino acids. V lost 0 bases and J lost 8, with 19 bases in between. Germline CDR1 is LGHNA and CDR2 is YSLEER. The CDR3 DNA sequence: TGCGCCAGCAGCCAAGAAGGGGCAGGGAACAGCTGGGGCTACACCTTC. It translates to CASSQEGAGNSWGYTF.

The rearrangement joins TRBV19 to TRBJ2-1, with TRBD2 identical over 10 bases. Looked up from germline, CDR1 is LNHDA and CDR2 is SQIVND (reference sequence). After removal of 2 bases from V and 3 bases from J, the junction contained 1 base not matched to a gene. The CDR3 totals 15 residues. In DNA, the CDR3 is TGTGCCAGTAGTATACAGCGGGAGGGCTACAATGAGCAGTTCTTC. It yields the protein CASSIQREGYNEQFF.

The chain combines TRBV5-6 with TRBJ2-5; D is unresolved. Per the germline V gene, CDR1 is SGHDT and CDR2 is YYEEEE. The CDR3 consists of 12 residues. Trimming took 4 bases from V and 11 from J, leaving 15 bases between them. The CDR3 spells CASSHTPLEQYF. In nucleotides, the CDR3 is TGTGCCAGCAGCCACACGCCCCTGGAGCAGTACTTC.

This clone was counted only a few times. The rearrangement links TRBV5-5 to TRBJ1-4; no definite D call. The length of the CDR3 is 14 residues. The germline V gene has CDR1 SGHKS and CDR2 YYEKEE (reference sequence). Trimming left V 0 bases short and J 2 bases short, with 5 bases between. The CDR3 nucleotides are TGTGCCAGCAGCTTGGAATTCACTAATGAAAAACTGTTTTTT. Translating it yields CASSLEFTNEKLFF. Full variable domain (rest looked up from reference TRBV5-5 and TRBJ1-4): DAGVTQSPTHLIKTRGQQVTLRCSPISGHKSVSWYQQVLGQGPQFIFQYYEKEERGRGNFPDRFSARQFPNYSSELNVNALLLGDSALYLCASSLEFTNEKLFFGSGTQLSVL.

CDR3 sequence reads: CASSLTGYGYTF. CDR3 coding DNA: TGTGCCAGTAGTCTCACAGGGTATGGCTACACCTTC. The chain links TRBV19 to TRBJ1-2; the D gene is possibly TRBD1 (6 bases). Germline V gene data show CDR1 as LNHDA and CDR2 as SQIVND (reference sequence). V was shortened by 5 bases and J by 5 bases, with 9 bases between the two germline ends. The CDR3 extends over 12 amino acids.

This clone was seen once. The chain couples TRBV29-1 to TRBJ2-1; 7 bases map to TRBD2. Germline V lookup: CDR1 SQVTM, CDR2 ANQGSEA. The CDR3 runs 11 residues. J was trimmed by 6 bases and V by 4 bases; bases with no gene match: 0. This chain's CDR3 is CSVASGNEQFF. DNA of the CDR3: TGCAGCGTTGCTAGCGGCAATGAGCAGTTCTTC.

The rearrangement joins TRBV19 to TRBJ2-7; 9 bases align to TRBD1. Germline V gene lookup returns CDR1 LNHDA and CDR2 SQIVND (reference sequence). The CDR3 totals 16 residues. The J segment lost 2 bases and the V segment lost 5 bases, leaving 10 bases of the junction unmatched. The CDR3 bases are TGTGCCAGTAGTTTCCTCCCCGGGACAGGGCCCTACGAGCAGTACTTC. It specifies CASSFLPGTGPYEQYF. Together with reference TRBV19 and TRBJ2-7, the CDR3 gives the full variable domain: DGGITQSPKYLFRKEGQNVTLSCEQNLNHDAMYWYRQDPGQGLRLIYYSQIVNDFQKGDIAEGYSVSREKKESFPLTVTSAQKNPTAFYLCASSFLPGTGPYEQYFGPGTRLTVT.

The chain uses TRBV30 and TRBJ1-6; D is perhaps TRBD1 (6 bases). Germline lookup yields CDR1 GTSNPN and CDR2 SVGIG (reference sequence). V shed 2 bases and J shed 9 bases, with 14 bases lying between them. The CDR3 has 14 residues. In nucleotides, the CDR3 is TGTGCCTGGAGTTGGGGGGCAGGAGGTTCACCCCTCCACTTT. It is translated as CAWSWGAGGSPLHF.

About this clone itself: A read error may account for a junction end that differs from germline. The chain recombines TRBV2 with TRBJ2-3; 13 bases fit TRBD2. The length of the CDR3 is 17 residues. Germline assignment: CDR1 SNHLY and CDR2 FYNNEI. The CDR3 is CTSGTSGTRSSTDTQYF. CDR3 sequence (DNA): TGTACCAGCGGGACTAGCGGGACTAGGTCTAGCACAGATACGCAGTATTTT.

CDR3 residues: CASSIPGVRQPQHF. The CDR3, as DNA: TGTGCCAGTAGTATCCCAGGGGTTAGGCAGCCCCAGCATTTT. The rearrangement joins TRBV19 to TRBJ1-5, with a tentative D call TRBD1 (6 bases). Trimming cost V 3 bases and J 7 bases, with 13 bases left between them. Germline V gene lookup returns CDR1 LNHDA and CDR2 SQIVND (reference sequence). The CDR3 has 14 residues.

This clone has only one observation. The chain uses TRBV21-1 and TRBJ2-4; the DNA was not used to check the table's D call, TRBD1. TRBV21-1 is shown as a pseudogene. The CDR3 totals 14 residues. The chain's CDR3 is CATDNLSGSNIQYF. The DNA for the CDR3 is TGTGCCACCGACAACCTTTCAGGATCAAACATTCAGTACTTC.

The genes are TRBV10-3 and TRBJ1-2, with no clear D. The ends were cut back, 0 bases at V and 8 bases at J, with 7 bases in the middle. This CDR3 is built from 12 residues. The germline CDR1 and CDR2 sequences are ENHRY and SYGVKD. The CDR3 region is CAISESGGGYTF. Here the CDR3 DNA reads TGTGCCATCAGTGAGTCGGGAGGGGGCTACACCTTC.

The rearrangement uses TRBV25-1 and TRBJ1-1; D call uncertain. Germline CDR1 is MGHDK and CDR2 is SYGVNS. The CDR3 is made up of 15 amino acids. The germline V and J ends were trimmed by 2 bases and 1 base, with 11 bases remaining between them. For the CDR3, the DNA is TGTGCCAGCAGTGAAATTAGTGACAAGAACACTGAAGCTTTCTTT. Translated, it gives CASSEISDKNTEAFF.

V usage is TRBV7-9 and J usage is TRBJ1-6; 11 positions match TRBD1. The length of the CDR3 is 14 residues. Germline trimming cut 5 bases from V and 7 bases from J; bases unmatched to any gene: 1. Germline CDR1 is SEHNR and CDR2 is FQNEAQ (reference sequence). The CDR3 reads CASSRDRGNSPLHF. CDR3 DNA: TGTGCCAGCAGCCGGGACAGGGGGAATTCACCCCTCCACTTT.

The CDR3 DNA follows: TGTGCCAGAAGGGACAGATATAGCAATCAGCCCCAGCATTTT. Residues: CARRDRYSNQPQHF. The J gene is TRBJ1-5, the V gene TRBV5-3, with D possibly matching TRBD1 (6 bases). TRBV5-3 is reported as an ORF; its role is uncertain. Between the trimmed V and J ends, which lost 5 bases and 0 bases, there was a span of 9 bases. The length of the CDR3 is 14 residues.

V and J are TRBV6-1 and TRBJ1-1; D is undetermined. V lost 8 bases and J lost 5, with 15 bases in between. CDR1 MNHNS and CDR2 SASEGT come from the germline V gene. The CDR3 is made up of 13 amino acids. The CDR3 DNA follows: TGTGCCAGCCTCCGGAGAGGATTAACTGAAGCTTTCTTT. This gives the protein CASLRRGLTEAFF.

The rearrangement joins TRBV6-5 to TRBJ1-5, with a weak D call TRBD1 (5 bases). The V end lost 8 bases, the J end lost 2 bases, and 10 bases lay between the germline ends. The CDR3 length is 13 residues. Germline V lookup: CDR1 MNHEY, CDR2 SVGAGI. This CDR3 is CASGKQGNQPQHF. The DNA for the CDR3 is TGTGCCAGCGGGAAACAGGGCAATCAGCCCCAGCATTTT.